The 16 T cell receptor beta chains listed next were all sequenced from one sample in a study of blood T cell repertoires in COVID-19. Libraries were prepared by immunoSEQ multiplex PCR; TCRdb keeps only in-frame clonotypes and omits some of them. Of roughly 40,000 clones detected, around 85% appear once; the ten largest clones hold 30% to 35%. The sample was peripheral blood. The source is a woman at least 80 years old with acute or convalescent COVID-19.

V gene TRBV11-2 combines with J gene TRBJ1-1; D remains ambiguous. V shed 5 bases and J shed 5 bases, with 21 bases lying between them. This CDR3 comprises 16 residues. The germline V gene encodes CDR1 SGHAT and CDR2 FQNNGV. As DNA, the CDR3 is TGTGCCAGCAGCCCGGGGTTCGTAACCTTTAAAACTGAAGCTTTCTTT. Its protein is CASSPGFVTFKTEAFF.

This chain connects TRBV2 to TRBJ1-6; D not resolved. CDR1 and CDR2 (germline): SNHLY, FYNNEI. The CDR3 is made up of 13 amino acids. Trimming shortened V by 3 bases and J by 5 bases, and 5 bases separated the two germline ends. In DNA form, the CDR3 reads TGTGCCAGCAGTGACAGAAATAATTCACCCCTCCACTTT. Translated: CASSDRNNSPLHF.

This clone has more than one count but fewer than ten. Written as DNA, the CDR3 is TGTGCCATCTCGGGGACTGGCGGGAGCAGAAATGAGCAGTTCTTC. Amino acids: CAISGTGGSRNEQFF. This chain uses TRBV10-3 with TRBJ2-1, with 7 bases that match TRBD2. Per the germline V gene, CDR1 is ENHRY and CDR2 is SYGVKD. The CDR3 totals 15 residues. Germline trimming cut 8 bases from V and 7 bases from J; bases unmatched to any gene: 14.

V gene TRBV18 combines with J gene TRBJ2-1; D uncertain. V lost 3 bases, J lost 0 bases, and 12 bases lay in between. Germline CDR1 KGHSH, CDR2 LQKENI. This CDR3 contains 16 residues. As DNA, the CDR3 is TGTGCCAGCTCACCCCTAGGCTCCCTCTCCTACAATGAGCAGTTCTTC. This encodes CASSPLGSLSYNEQFF.

This chain connects TRBV21-1 to TRBJ1-3; the table gives TRBD1 as D, unverified against the DNA. TRBV21-1 is described as a pseudogene. The CDR3 is 19 amino acids. The DNA of the CDR3 is TGTGCCAGCAGCCAGCGTCAGGACAGTCACGAAGCAACTGGAAACACCATATATTTT. It codes for CASSQRQDSHEATGNTIYF.

The J gene is TRBJ1-2, the V gene TRBV3-1 (or the pseudogene TRBV3-2); D might be TRBD1 (5 bases). Germline CDR1 and CDR2: LGHDT and YNNKEL (reference sequence). The CDR3 is made up of 14 amino acids. The V end lost 0 bases, the J end lost 7 bases, and 12 bases lay between the germline ends. The CDR3 reads CASSQDLGGRGYTF. Written as DNA, the CDR3 is TGTGCCAGCAGCCAAGATCTGGGGGGTCGTGGCTACACCTTC.

This clone was observed a few times. The CDR3 DNA follows: TGTGCCAGTAGGCGGGAGCGGCTAAACTATGGCTACACCTTC. It yields the protein CASRRERLNYGYTF. This sequence joins TRBV19 and TRBJ1-2; D is undetermined. CDR1 and CDR2 from the germline V gene are LNHDA and SQIVND (reference sequence). Trimming cost V 6 bases and J 2 bases, with 13 bases left between them. The CDR3 loop spans 14 amino acids.

The V and J genes are TRBV27 and TRBJ2-4; TRBD2 aligns across 7 bases. There are 15 residues in the CDR3. Germline values: CDR1 MNHEY, CDR2 SMNVEV (reference sequence). V gave up 8 bases and J gave up 0 bases; unmatched junction bases: 7. CDR3 DNA: TGTGCCAGCCAAACAGCGGGACTAGCCAAAAACATTCAGTACTTC. Translated, it gives CASQTAGLAKNIQYF.

The chain carries TRBV9 and TRBJ2-7; D is unresolved. This CDR3 spans 14 amino acids. Per germline, CDR1 SGDLS and CDR2 YYNGEE. V lost 0 bases, J lost 4 bases, and 11 bases lay in between. CDR3 nucleotide sequence: TGTGCCAGCAGCGTAGTCGCGAGTGGTTACGAGCAGTACTTC. Protein product: CASSVVASGYEQYF. Using reference TRBV9 and TRBJ2-7 for the parts outside the CDR3, the full variable domain is DSGVTQTPKHLITATGQRVTLRCSPRSGDLSVYWYQQSLDQGLQFLIQYYNGEERAKGNILERFSAQQFPDLHSELNLSSLELGDSALYFCASSVVASGYEQYFGPGTRLTVT.

The V call is TRBV4-2, the J call TRBJ1-6, with D possibly TRBD1 on 6 matching bases. The CDR3 runs to 15 residues. V was trimmed by 0 bases and J by 16 bases, leaving 19 bases between them. Germline CDR1 LGHNA, CDR2 YNFKEQ. DNA for the CDR3: TGTGCCAGCAGCCAAGAGTGGGACACTTTGGGGGAACTCCACTTT. Translating it yields CASSQEWDTLGELHF.

The J gene is TRBJ2-3, the V gene TRBV5-1, with TRBD2 matching over 12 bases. The CDR3 has 16 residues. Germline CDR1 SGHRS, CDR2 YFSETQ. J lost 6 bases, V lost 4 bases, and 9 bases had no gene match. CDR3 coding DNA: TGCGCCAGCAGCGGATCTAGCGGGAGGGCCCCGGATACGCAGTATTTT. This translates into CASSGSSGRAPDTQYF.

The chain employs TRBV10-3 and TRBJ2-7, with TRBD2 identical over 7 bases. Germline CDR1 ENHRY, CDR2 SYGVKD. The V gene end was trimmed by 1 base and the J gene end by 2 bases; junction bases not matched to a gene: 5. The CDR3 loop spans 15 amino acids. This CDR3 reads CAISELWEGPYEQYF. The CDR3 DNA reads as TGTGCCATCAGTGAGTTGTGGGAGGGCCCCTACGAGCAGTACTTC.

The chain has TRBV27 and TRBJ1-2; tentative D call: TRBD1 (5 bases). The germline gives CDR1 MNHEY, CDR2 SMNVEV (reference sequence). V gave up 4 bases and J gave up 6 bases, with 21 bases separating them. The CDR3 runs to 16 residues. CDR3: CASSSTVGLPGDGYTF. In DNA, the CDR3 is TGTGCCAGCAGTTCTACGGTGGGGCTCCCTGGGGATGGCTACACCTTC.

V and J are TRBV5-8 and TRBJ1-2; D uncertain. Germline values: CDR1 SGHTS, CDR2 YDEGEE. The CDR3 extends over 14 amino acids. V dropped 4 bases and J dropped 2 bases, with 12 bases sitting between them. This chain's CDR3 is CASSPWGGNYGYTF. Written as DNA, the CDR3 is TGTGCCAGCAGCCCATGGGGAGGGAACTATGGCTACACCTTC. The whole variable domain, filled in from reference TRBV5-8 and TRBJ1-2, reads EAGVTQSPTHLIKTRGQQATLRCSPISGHTSVYWYQQALGLGLQFLLWYDEGEERNRGNFPPRFSGRQFPNYSSELNVNALELEDSALYLCASSPWGGNYGYTFGSGTRLTVV.

J is TRBJ2-1 and V is TRBV30, with D tentatively TRBD2 (7 bases). Germline CDR1 is GTSNPN and CDR2 is SVGIG (reference sequence). The ends were cut back, 3 bases at V and 7 bases at J, with 13 bases in the middle. CDR3 length equals 13 residues. In DNA form, the CDR3 reads TGTGCCTGGAGCGGGGGGACATATAATGAGCAGTTCTTC. It yields the protein CAWSGGTYNEQFF.

This chain links TRBV28 with TRBJ2-7; 8 bases are shared with TRBD2. Unmatched junction bases numbered 7, after V lost 4 bases and J lost 2 bases. The CDR3 consists of 15 residues. Germline lookup yields CDR1 MDHEN and CDR2 SYDVKM. CDR3 protein: CASSWETSDTYEQYF. DNA for the CDR3: TGTGCCAGCAGTTGGGAGACTAGCGACACCTACGAGCAGTACTTC. Supplemented by reference TRBV28 and TRBJ2-7, the full variable domain reads DVKVTQSSRYLVKRTGEKVFLECVQDMDHENMFWYRQDPGLGLRLIYFSYDVKMKEKGDIPEGYSVSREKKERFSLILESASTNQTSMYLCASSWETSDTYEQYFGPGTRLTVT.